What follows is one T cell receptor (beta chain) and its context. Its specificity is not known. In the same sample, other DNA sequences code for this CDR3. Trimming left V 2 bases short and J 5 bases short, with 7 bases between. CDR3 length equals 12 residues. Germline-derived CDR1 and CDR2 are KGHSH and LQKENI. At deep level, the assay was performed. As originally analysed: For the immunoSEQ data, sequences were junction-only without quality scores, so filtering differed. The assay was immunoSEQ multiplex PCR, and TCRdb's table has in-frame clones only and misses some. That table supplies the V and J calls and clone size; D and trimming were determined from the DNA. The sample yields 1.4 million or so clones, approximately 98.5% seen once. The sample comes from a study of shared clonotypes between healthy human individuals. About the study: Plates per donor: three CD4 naive, three CD4 memory, two CD8 naive, one CD8 memory. Findings and limits, study-wide: Shared clonotypes: 4.5% to 5% naive CD4, roughly 4% naive CD8, under 2.5% memory CD4, roughly 0.4% memory CD8.

The sample comprised naive CD4+ T cells sorted from blood. Subset given: CD45RA+ positively selected. The J gene is TRBJ2-7, the V gene TRBV18; no clear D. The receptor comes from a man in his thirties or forties in good health. The CDR3 spells CASSPSGHEQYF. In nucleotides, the CDR3 is TGTGCCAGCTCACCATCCGGACACGAGCAGTACTTC.